The entry below gives a single T cell receptor beta chain sequence along with its context. Its specificity is unknown. The sample originates from a study of cytomegalovirus exposure and HLA in healthy donors. CDR1 SGHVS and CDR2 FNYEAQ come from the germline V gene. V was clipped by 5 bases and J by 0 bases; unmatched bases: 6. The CDR3 sequence is 16 residues long. Findings and caveats of the study: Reported findings show TCR beta sequences accurately forecast HLA-A and HLA-B alleles in most subjects.

The primer mix had 60 Vbeta and 13 Jbeta primers. Only in-frame clones appear in the TCRdb table, and some are missing; sequencing was by immunoSEQ multiplex PCR. This table holds some 200,000 clones, around three quarters found once. The sequencing sample was made of PBMCs. This receptor was taken from a woman between 45 and 65 years old in good health and CMV-seronegative. The gene calls are TRBV7-6 and TRBJ2-3; TRBD1 aligns across 9 bases. CDR3 DNA sequence: TGTGCCAGCAGCGAGAGGGACAGGGTAAGCACAGATACGCAGTATTTT. Protein: CASSERDRVSTDTQYF.